Below, one T cell receptor (beta chain) is given with its context. Original processing notes: Amplification from reference gene primers served as the basis for estimated nucleated cell counts. Profiling relied on immunoSEQ multiplex PCR, and the TCRdb table lists in-frame clones only, not all of them. D and trimming were read from the DNA, whereas the V and J calls and clone size are those reported in that table. The sample holds tens of thousands of clones, about 88% seen once. The source of the sample is a study of blood T cell repertoires in COVID-19. Study-wide context: Researchers got acute and convalescent COVID-19 samples from the United States, Italy and Spain. PBMCs, B-cell-depleted T cells, or T cells provided the cDNA or gDNA that made up the material.

Between the trimmed V and J ends, which lost 0 bases and 9 bases, there was a span of 12 bases. Looked up from germline, CDR1 is LGHNA and CDR2 is YNFKEQ. The CDR3 consists of 15 residues. The V call is TRBV4-2, the J call TRBJ1-6, with D possibly being TRBD1 (6 bases). This TCR was sampled from a man aged 55 to 70 with acute or convalescent COVID-19. Source material: peripheral blood. DNA of the CDR3: TGTGCCAGCAGCCAAGATAGGGGGTCGGTTTCACCCCTCCACTTT. This codes for CASSQDRGSVSPLHF.